Shown below are 16 T cell receptor beta chains from a single sample sequenced in a study of OX40 agonist ivuxolimab in advanced cancers. The assay was immunoSEQ multiplex PCR, and TCRdb's table has in-frame clones only and misses some. The repertoire holds just under 80,000 clones, with approximately 90% as singletons. The sample was CD4+ or CD8+ T cells sorted from blood, taken in a trial of the OX40 agonist ivuxolimab. These receptor sequences come from an adult with an advanced solid tumor such as melanoma, head and neck, liver or kidney cancer.

The chain employs TRBV10-2 and TRBJ2-7; no clear D. V gave up 3 bases and J gave up 0 bases, with 3 bases separating them. Looked up from germline, CDR1 is WSHSY and CDR2 is SAAADI. The CDR3 length is 12 residues. The CDR3 spells CASSESSYEQYF. The CDR3, as DNA: TGCGCCAGCAGTGAAAGCTCCTACGAGCAGTACTTC.

The gene calls are TRBV28 and TRBJ1-2; D remains ambiguous. The CDR3 totals 14 residues. Germline V gene data show CDR1 as MDHEN and CDR2 as SYDVKM. The V gene lost 5 bases and the J gene lost 8 bases, with 18 bases spanning the gap. The CDR3 sequence: CASSTLNLKGGYTF. DNA of the CDR3: TGTGCCAGCAGTACCCTGAATCTTAAGGGAGGCTACACCTTC.

This rearrangement joins TRBV27 to TRBJ2-7; tentatively, D is TRBD2 (5 bases). Germline lookup yields CDR1 MNHEY and CDR2 SMNVEV (reference sequence). Between the trimmed V and J ends, which lost 10 bases and 0 bases, there was a span of 19 bases. The CDR3 sequence is 15 residues long. The CDR3 loop is CATRFVAGSSYEQYF. Here the CDR3 DNA reads TGTGCCACTCGTTTCGTGGCGGGTTCCTCCTACGAGCAGTACTTC.

CDR3 loop: CASSPISSIRLGYTF. The CDR3 DNA reads TGTGCCAGCTCACCCATCTCGAGTATCCGTCTTGGCTACACCTTC. This chain links TRBV18 with TRBJ1-2; the D is unclear. The V end was cut by 3 bases, the J end by 7 bases, with 18 bases between. Germline CDR1 KGHSH, CDR2 LQKENI. CDR3 length equals 15 residues. Based on the CDR3 plus reference TRBV18 and TRBJ1-2, the full variable domain is NAGVMQNPRHLVRRRGQEARLRCSPMKGHSHVYWYRQLPEEGLKFMVYLQKENIIDESGMPKERFSAEFPKEGPSILRIQQVVRGDSAAYFCASSPISSIRLGYTFGSGTRLTVV.

The V gene is TRBV5-6, the J gene TRBJ1-2, with D perhaps matching TRBD1 (6 bases). The CDR3 contains 12 residues. Trimming took off 3 bases at V and 7 bases at J, with 10 bases between the two ends. The germline V gene has CDR1 SGHDT and CDR2 YYEEEE. The CDR3 coding sequence is TGTGCCAGCAGCTCACAGGGTCGTGGCTACACCTTC. As protein: CASSSQGRGYTF.

The J gene is TRBJ1-1, the V gene TRBV5-1, with D possibly matching TRBD1 (5 bases). Germline V gene data show CDR1 as SGHRS and CDR2 as YFSETQ. Trimming shortened V by 6 bases and J by 0 bases, and 9 bases separated the two germline ends. The CDR3 is 13 amino acids. Here the CDR3 DNA reads TGCGCCAGCACGGGGGTTTTGAACACTGAAGCTTTCTTT. Translated, it gives CASTGVLNTEAFF.

The sample holds a few counts of this clone. This chain connects TRBV15 to TRBJ1-1; no reliable D call. Between the trimmed V and J ends, which lost 4 bases and 10 bases, there was a span of 19 bases. CDR3 length: 14 amino acids. The V gene's germline CDR1 is LNHNV and CDR2 YYDKDF (reference sequence). The chain's CDR3 is CATSIKTKNRGAFF. For the CDR3, the DNA is TGTGCCACCAGCATAAAGACAAAAAACAGAGGAGCTTTCTTT.

The chain recombines TRBV6-1 with TRBJ1-2; 7 bases fit TRBD1. V shed 6 bases and J 9 bases; nucleotides not matched to a gene: 13. Germline lookup yields CDR1 MNHNS and CDR2 SASEGT. This CDR3 comprises 14 residues. CDR3 nucleotide sequence: TGTGCCAGCAGAGGTTTAACGGGACAGAGGAGCTACACCTTC. Amino acids: CASRGLTGQRSYTF.

About this clone itself: The same CDR3 arises from other DNA sequences in this sample as well. The gene calls are TRBV6-1 and TRBJ1-4, with 8 bases that match TRBD1. The V gene end was trimmed by 3 bases and the J gene end by 8 bases; junction bases not matched to a gene: 5. Germline V gives CDR1 MNHNS, CDR2 SASEGT. The CDR3 has 14 amino acids. The CDR3 DNA follows: TGTGCCAGCAGTGACGGACAGGGTGGGGAAAAACTGTTTTTT. Its protein is CASSDGQGGEKLFF.

The J gene is TRBJ2-5, the V gene TRBV2; D gene uncertain. Trimming removed 3 bases at V and 7 bases at J, with 3 bases between. Germline CDR1 SNHLY, CDR2 FYNNEI. The CDR3 contains 10 residues. CDR3 residues: CASSDLTQYF. In nucleotides, the CDR3 is TGTGCCAGCAGTGATTTGACCCAGTACTTC.

The rearrangement links TRBV5-1 to TRBJ2-3; D remains unclear. Per germline, CDR1 SGHRS and CDR2 YFSETQ. Trimming pared 0 bases from V and 0 bases from J, leaving 11 bases between. This CDR3 contains 16 residues. The CDR3 nucleotides are TGCGCCAGCAGCTTGGGGCATGAAGCTAGCACAGATACGCAGTATTTT. Protein: CASSLGHEASTDTQYF.

The rearrangement joins TRBV10-3 to TRBJ2-2; TRBD1 matches at 7 bases. V was pared by 4 bases and J by 4 bases, with 6 bases of the junction left unmatched. The CDR3 extends over 15 amino acids. The germline CDR1 and CDR2 sequences are ENHRY and SYGVKD. CDR3 loop: CAISAEGASTGELFF. The DNA for the CDR3 is TGTGCCATCAGTGCTGAGGGGGCATCCACCGGGGAGCTGTTTTTT.

This rearrangement joins TRBV5-1 to TRBJ1-3; 7 bases agree with TRBD1. This CDR3 spans 14 amino acids. Germline assignment: CDR1 SGHRS and CDR2 YFSETQ. J gave up 7 bases and V 3 bases, and 7 bases lay outside the gene matches. CDR3 nucleotide sequence: TGCGCCAGCAGCTCGACAGGGAACTGGAACACCATATATTTT. Its translation is CASSSTGNWNTIYF. The full variable domain, with the rest looked up from reference TRBV5-1 and TRBJ1-3, is KAGVTQTPRYLIKTRGQQVTLSCSPISGHRSVSWYQQTPGQGLQFLFEYFSETQRNKGNFPGRFSGRQFSNSRSEMNVSTLELGDSALYLCASSSTGNWNTIYFGEGSWLTVV.

V and J are TRBV6-1 and TRBJ1-4; D remains unclear. The length of the CDR3 is 15 residues. Germline V gives CDR1 MNHNS, CDR2 SASEGT. Trimming stripped 1 base from V and 8 bases from J, with 14 bases between. The CDR3 sequence is CASSEGPGLDEKLFF. CDR3 DNA: TGTGCCAGCAGTGAAGGTCCGGGGTTAGACGAAAAACTGTTTTTT.

The chain employs TRBV6-1 and TRBJ2-7, with 14 bases aligning to TRBD2. Trimming took 4 bases from V and 3 from J; bases not matched to a gene: 2. Germline values: CDR1 MNHNS, CDR2 SASEGT. The CDR3 contains 15 residues. The CDR3, as DNA: TGTGCCAGCAGTGGTGGGACTAGCGGGAGCTACGAGCAGTACTTC. As protein: CASSGGTSGSYEQYF.

The rearrangement uses TRBV10-3 and TRBJ2-3; 7 bases match TRBD1. The CDR3 runs to 16 residues. V was pared by 0 bases and J by 4 bases, with 7 bases of the junction left unmatched. Germline V gene data show CDR1 as ENHRY and CDR2 as SYGVKD. This CDR3 is CAISESSRQGADTQYF. The CDR3 coding sequence is TGTGCCATCAGTGAGTCTTCTCGACAGGGCGCAGATACGCAGTATTTT.